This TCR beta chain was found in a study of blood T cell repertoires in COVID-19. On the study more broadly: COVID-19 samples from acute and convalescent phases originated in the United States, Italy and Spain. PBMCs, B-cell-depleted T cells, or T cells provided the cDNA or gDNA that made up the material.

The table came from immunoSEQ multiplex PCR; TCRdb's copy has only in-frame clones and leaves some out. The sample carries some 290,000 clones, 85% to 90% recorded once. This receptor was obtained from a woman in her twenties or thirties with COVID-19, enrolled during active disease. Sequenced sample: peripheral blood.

This CDR3 is CASSSGQGYGYTF. CDR3 in DNA: TGTGCCAGCAGTTCGGGACAGGGATACGGCTACACCTTC. J is TRBJ1-2 and V is TRBV6-2 or TRBV6-3; 9 bases fit TRBD1. Trimming cost V 4 bases and J 8 bases; bases outside gene matches: 5. The CDR3 runs 13 residues. CDR1 is MNHEY, CDR2 SVGEGT, per germline.